This is a list of T cell receptor beta chains from one sample in a study of T-cell reconstitution after alpha-beta-depleted transplantation in children. TCRdb recomputed calls from the PCR reads with MiXCR, one row per CDR3 protein. Of roughly 350,000 distinct CDR3 sequences in the sample, around 15% are singletons; the top ten hold about 41%. This material consisted of PBMCs, mostly from graft donor cells, taken 360 days after TCRalphabeta/CD19-depleted stem cell transplant. The source is a male patient between 2 and 15 years old who had a stem cell transplant for acute lymphoblastic leukemia, so the T cells may come from the graft donor. The CDR3 runs from the conserved cysteine through the conserved F or W. A D gene is named only where the DNA matches it firmly.

D gene	V gene	J gene	CDR3 protein
.	TRBV4-3	TRBJ2-3	CASSQGTTGTQYF
.	TRBV20-1	TRBJ2-2	CSTMGSGDNTGELFF
TRBD2	TRBV19	TRBJ2-1	CASKALGGNYYNEQFF
.	TRBV20-1	TRBJ2-3	CSARTNTDTQYF
.	TRBV10-3	TRBJ2-1	CAISELGPYNEQFF
.	TRBV6-2/TRBV6-3	TRBJ2-1	CASSPLGPSPYNEQFF
.	TRBV9	TRBJ1-2	CASSVEGRHQLPDGYTF
.	TRBV7-6	TRBJ1-1	CASSLDRRNTEAFF
.	TRBV24-1	TRBJ2-7	CARQQAPYEQYF
.	TRBV6-1	TRBJ2-4	CASTLGLFRAGENIQYF
.	TRBV19	TRBJ2-4	CASSMGTNQYF
TRBD1	TRBV12-3/TRBV12-4	TRBJ2-5	CASRGQGFETQYF
.	TRBV28	TRBJ1-6	CASSPSWGAPILHF
TRBD1	TRBV12-3/TRBV12-4	TRBJ1-2	CASSWDRTRGDGYTF
.	TRBV4-3	TRBJ2-5	CASSQRVTETQYF
.	TRBV4-3	TRBJ2-2	CASSPQGLLTLTGELFF
TRBD2	TRBV7-9	TRBJ2-1	CASRWGGLEEQFF
.	TRBV27	TRBJ2-5	CASSLFGPRETQYF
.	TRBV5-1	TRBJ2-2	CASSPGDRVDTGELFF
.	TRBV28	TRBJ2-7	CASSLRAPGTTFYEQYF
TRBD1	TRBV13	TRBJ2-3	CASSSTGATDTQYF
.	TRBV29-1	TRBJ2-7	CSVVSRGSYEQYF
.	TRBV29-1	TRBJ1-4	CSVGWGTNEKLFF
.	TRBV10-3	TRBJ2-1	CAASIGGGSYNEQFF
TRBD2	TRBV4-1	TRBJ2-7	CASSQRLAGGHSYEQYF
.	TRBV28	TRBJ2-5	CASSLSGRETQETQYF
.	TRBV9	TRBJ1-3	CASSRTQVGNTIYF
.	TRBV12-3/TRBV12-4	TRBJ2-7	CASSTGYEQYF
.	TRBV12-3/TRBV12-4	TRBJ2-6	CASSSRTEFSGANVLTF
TRBD2	TRBV3-1	TRBJ2-3	CASSQDPGLAGLDTQYF
.	TRBV6-5	TRBJ2-7	CASSYEGDEQYF
.	TRBV12-3/TRBV12-4	TRBJ2-5	CASSPTGIHQETQYF
TRBD1	TRBV27	TRBJ1-1	CASSPTGRTEAFF
.	TRBV12-3/TRBV12-4	TRBJ1-2	CASSGVRSKGHYGYTF
.	TRBV7-2	TRBJ2-1	CASSYQTSTSNEQFF
TRBD2	TRBV10-3	TRBJ2-5	CAISEATSGETQYF
.	TRBV7-2	TRBJ2-4	CASSFGGAKNIQYF
TRBD1	TRBV4-3	TRBJ1-6	CASSQEQGARYNSPLHF
TRBD1	TRBV7-2	TRBJ1-2	CASSLIGGDNSYGYTF
TRBD1	TRBV12-3/TRBV12-4	TRBJ1-2	CASSLDRGDGYTF
.	TRBV5-1	TRBJ2-2	CASSLVSSGLAGELFF
.	TRBV10-3	TRBJ2-5	CASQGRLQETQYF